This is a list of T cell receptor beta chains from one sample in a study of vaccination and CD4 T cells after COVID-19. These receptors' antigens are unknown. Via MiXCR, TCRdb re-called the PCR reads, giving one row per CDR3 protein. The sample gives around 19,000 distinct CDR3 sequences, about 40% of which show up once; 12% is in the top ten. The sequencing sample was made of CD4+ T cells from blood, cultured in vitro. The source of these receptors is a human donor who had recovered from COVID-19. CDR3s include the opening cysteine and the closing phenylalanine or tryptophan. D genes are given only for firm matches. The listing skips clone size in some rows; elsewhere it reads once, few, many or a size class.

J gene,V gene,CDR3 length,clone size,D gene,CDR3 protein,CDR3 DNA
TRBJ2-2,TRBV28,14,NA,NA,CASRSPQNTGELFF,TGTGCCAGCAGATCTCCCCAGAACACCGGGGAGCTGTTTTTT
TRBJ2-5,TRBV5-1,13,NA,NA,CASSPQGGETQYF,TGCGCCAGCAGCCCGCAGGGTGGAGAGACCCAGTACTTC
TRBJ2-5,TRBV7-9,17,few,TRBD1,CASSLIQGMGVQETQYF,TGTGCCAGCAGCTTAATACAGGGGATGGGTGTCCAAGAGACCCAGTACTTC
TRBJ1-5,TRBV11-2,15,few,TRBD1,CASSLHGTGVQPQHF,TGTGCCAGCAGCTTACACGGGACAGGGGTTCAGCCCCAGCATTTT
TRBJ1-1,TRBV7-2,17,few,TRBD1,CASSVLGGQGPNTEAFF,TGTGCCAGCAGCGTACTAGGTGGACAGGGGCCCAACACTGAAGCTTTCTTT
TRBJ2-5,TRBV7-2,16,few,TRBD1,CASSTRGQGSQETQYF,TGTGCCAGCAGCACCCGGGGACAGGGGTCGCAAGAGACCCAGTACTTC
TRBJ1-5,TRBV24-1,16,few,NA,CATSDARTSSNQPQHF,TGTGCCACCAGTGATGCCCGGACAAGTAGCAATCAGCCCCAGCATTTT
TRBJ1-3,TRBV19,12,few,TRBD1,CATRTGGNTIYF,TGTGCCACTCGGACAGGGGGAAACACCATATATTTT
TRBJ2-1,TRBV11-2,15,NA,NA,CASSLEQGRNNEQFF,TGTGCCAGCAGCTTAGAGCAGGGCAGGAACAATGAGCAGTTCTTC
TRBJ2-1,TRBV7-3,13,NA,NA,CASSLSSNNEQFF,TGTGCCAGCAGCTTAAGCTCGAACAATGAGCAGTTCTTC
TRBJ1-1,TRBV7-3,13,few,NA,CASSQGPNTEAFF,TGTGCCAGCAGCCAAGGGCCTAACACTGAAGCTTTCTTT
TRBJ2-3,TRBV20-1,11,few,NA,CSAREIDTQYF,TGCAGTGCTAGAGAGATAGATACGCAGTATTTT
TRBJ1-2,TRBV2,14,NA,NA,CASNGGNQNYGYTF,TGTGCCAGCAATGGAGGGAACCAAAACTATGGCTACACCTTC
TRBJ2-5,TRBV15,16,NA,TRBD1,CATSRGGSRGRETQYF,TGTGCCACCAGCAGAGGAGGGAGCAGGGGGCGCGAGACCCAGTACTTC
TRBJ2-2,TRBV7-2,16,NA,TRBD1,CASSLFGTANTGELFF,TGTGCCAGCAGCCTATTCGGGACAGCGAACACCGGGGAGCTGTTTTTT
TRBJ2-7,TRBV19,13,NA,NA,CASTRGDSYEQYF,TGTGCCAGTACCAGAGGGGACTCCTACGAGCAGTACTTC
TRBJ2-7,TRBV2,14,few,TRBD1,CASRAGQGAYEQYF,TGTGCCAGCAGGGCGGGACAGGGGGCGTACGAGCAGTACTTC
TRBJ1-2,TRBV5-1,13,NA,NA,CASSLKDNYGYTF,TGCGCCAGCAGCTTGAAGGATAACTATGGCTACACCTTC
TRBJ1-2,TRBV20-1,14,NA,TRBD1,CSALLQGTDYGYTF,TGCAGTGCGTTGCTACAGGGGACCGACTATGGCTACACCTTC